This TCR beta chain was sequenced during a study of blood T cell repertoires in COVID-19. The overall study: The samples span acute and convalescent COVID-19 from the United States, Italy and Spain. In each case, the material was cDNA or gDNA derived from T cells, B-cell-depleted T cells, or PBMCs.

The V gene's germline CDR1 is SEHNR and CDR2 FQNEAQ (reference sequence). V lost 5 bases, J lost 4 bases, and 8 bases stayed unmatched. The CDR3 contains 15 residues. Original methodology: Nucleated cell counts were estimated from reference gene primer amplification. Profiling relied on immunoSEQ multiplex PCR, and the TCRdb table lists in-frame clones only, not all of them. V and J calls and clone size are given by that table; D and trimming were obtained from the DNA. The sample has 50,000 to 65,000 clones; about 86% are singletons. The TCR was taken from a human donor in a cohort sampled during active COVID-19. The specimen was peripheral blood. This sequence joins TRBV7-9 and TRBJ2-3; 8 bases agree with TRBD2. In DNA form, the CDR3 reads TGTGCCAGCAGCCTTGGGGCCGGGAGGGCAGATACGCAGTATTTT. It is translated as CASSLGAGRADTQYF.